The clone carrying this T cell receptor beta chain was picked up a small number of times. Its antigen is not identified. The library came from three nested PCR rounds adapted from ARM-PCR protocols. Each CDR3 protein gets one entry after TCRdb re-called the multiplex PCR reads with MiXCR. The sample carries 90,000 to 110,000 distinct CDR3 sequences, 60% to 70% recorded once. This sample stems from a study of tumor and adjacent non-tumor tissue in lung cancer. The study, taken as a whole, reports: TCR diversity was significantly greater in tumor than normal lung tissue.

RNA was extracted from bulk tissue without any cell sorting. Distant lung tissue was collected more than 3 cm away from the tumor edge. Chemotherapy-naive patients with new lung cancer underwent thoracic surgery in China, August–November 2014. Germline trimming cut 2 bases from V and 2 bases from J; bases unmatched to any gene: 9. This CDR3 is 17 amino acids long. Germline CDR1 is SGHRS and CDR2 is YFSETQ. V gene TRBV5-1 combines with J gene TRBJ2-1, with 8 bases that match TRBD1. The TCR was taken from a man in his sixties with non-small cell lung cancer. Sequenced material: distant non-tumor lung tissue. CDR3 nucleotide sequence: TGCGCCAGCAGCTTAGGACTGTGGACAGGGCCCTACAATGAGCAGTTCTTC. It codes for CASSLGLWTGPYNEQFF.